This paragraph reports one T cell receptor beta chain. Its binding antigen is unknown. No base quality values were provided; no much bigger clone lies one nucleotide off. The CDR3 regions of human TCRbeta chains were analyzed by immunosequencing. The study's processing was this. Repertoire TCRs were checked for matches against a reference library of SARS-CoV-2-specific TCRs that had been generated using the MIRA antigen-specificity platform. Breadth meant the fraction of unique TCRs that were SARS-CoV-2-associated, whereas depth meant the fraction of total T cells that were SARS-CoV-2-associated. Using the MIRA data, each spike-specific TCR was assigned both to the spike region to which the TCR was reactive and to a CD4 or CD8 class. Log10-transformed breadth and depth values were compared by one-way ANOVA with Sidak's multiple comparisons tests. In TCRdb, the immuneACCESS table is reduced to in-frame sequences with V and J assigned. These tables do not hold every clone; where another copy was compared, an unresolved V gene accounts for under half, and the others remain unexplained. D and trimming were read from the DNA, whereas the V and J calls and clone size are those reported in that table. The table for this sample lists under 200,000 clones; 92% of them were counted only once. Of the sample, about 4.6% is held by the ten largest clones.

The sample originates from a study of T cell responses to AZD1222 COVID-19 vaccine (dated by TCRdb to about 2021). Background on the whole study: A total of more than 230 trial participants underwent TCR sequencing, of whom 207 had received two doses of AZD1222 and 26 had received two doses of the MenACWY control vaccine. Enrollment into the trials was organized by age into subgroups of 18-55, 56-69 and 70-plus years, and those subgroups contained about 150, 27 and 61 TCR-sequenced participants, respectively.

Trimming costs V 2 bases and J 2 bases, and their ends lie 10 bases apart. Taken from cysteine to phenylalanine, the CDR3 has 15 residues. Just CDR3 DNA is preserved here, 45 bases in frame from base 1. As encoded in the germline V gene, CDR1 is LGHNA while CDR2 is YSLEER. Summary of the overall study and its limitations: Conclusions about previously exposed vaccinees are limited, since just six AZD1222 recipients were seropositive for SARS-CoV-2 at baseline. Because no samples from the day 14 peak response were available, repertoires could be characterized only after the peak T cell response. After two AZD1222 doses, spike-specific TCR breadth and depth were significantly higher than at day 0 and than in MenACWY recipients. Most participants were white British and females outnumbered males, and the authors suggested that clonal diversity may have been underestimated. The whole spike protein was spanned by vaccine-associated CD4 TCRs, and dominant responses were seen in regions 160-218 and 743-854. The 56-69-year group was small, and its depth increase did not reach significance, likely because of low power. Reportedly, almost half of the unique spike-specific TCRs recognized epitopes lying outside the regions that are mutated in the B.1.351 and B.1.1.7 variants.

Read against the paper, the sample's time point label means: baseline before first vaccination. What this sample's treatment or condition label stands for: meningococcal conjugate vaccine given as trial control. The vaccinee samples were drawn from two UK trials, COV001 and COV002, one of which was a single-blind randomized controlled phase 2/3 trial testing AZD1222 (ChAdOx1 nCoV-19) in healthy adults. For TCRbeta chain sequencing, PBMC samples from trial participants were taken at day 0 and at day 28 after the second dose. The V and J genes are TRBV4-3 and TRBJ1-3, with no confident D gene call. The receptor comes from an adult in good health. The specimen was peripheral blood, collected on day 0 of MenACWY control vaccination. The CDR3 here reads CASSQYPMAGNTIYF. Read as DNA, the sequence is TGCGCCAGCAGCCAATACCCTATGGCTGGAAACACCATATATTTT.